Detailed here is one T cell receptor beta chain. The antigen it recognizes is unknown. No quality values exist for individual bases; no much larger clone is one base distant. This sample was taken from a study of blood T cell repertoires in COVID-19 (dated by TCRdb to about 2020). Concerning the study at large: Collaborator samples came from the United States, Italy and Spain and covered acute and convalescent phases of COVID-19. Where available, HLA class I and class II types were obtained from metadata supplied by the sample provider rather than from assay-based typing. The prospective study material was composed of cDNA or gDNA derived from T cells, B-cell-depleted T cells, or PBMCs. Nearly every sample came with metadata listing a de-identified subject ID, COVID-19 status, age in years and sex. The repertoires were released in a freely available public database meant as a resource for research on the immune response to SARS-CoV-2. Samples were obtained from the ongoing ImmuneRACE study (first 160 participants) and from about 1,300 subjects provided by 6 global collaborators. Subjects who had been exposed to COVID-19, were actively infected with it, or had recovered from it provided the deeply sampled blood TCRbeta repertoires that made up the dataset.

Study-wide conclusions, independent of this receptor: The quantity of clinical and demographic metadata differed by source and by participant and was supplied without curation.

At one collaborating source in Seattle, patients were enrolled during active infection and were followed longitudinally through the course of disease. The collaborating institutions used their own protocols to collect whole blood in K2EDTA tubes. For TCRbeta analysis, collaborators shipped samples in one of three forms: frozen whole blood, isolated PBMCs, or DNA extracted from either of those sample types. The immunoSEQ Assay, a bias-controlled multiplex PCR, was used to amplify TCRbeta CDR3 regions from genomic DNA. The authors' pipeline ran thus. The number of nucleated cells in each sample was estimated by amplification of reference gene primers within the assay. Sequence reads were collapsed and filtered to measure the absolute abundance of every unique TCRbeta CDR3 rearrangement. For each sample, productive Simpson clonality was calculated as the square root of Simpson's diversity index over productive rearrangements. TCRdb provides this immuneACCESS table in a form limited to in-frame rearrangements. Some clones are lacking; in checked studies, under half of them reflect an unresolved V gene, and why the rest are absent is not known. The DNA was the basis for D and trimming; V, J and clone size are from that table. For this sample the table gives 250,000 to 400,000 clones, of which about 91% were detected only once. The ten largest clones represent approximately 1.6% of the sample.

The germline V gene provides CDR1 SGHVS and CDR2 FQNEAQ. V is pruned by 4 bases and J by 1 base, leaving 6 bases of the junction without a gene match. The CDR3 spans 15 residues, from the cysteine through the phenylalanine. Only the CDR3 DNA is retained, 45 bases long and in frame from the first base. Sequencing was performed on peripheral blood. Recombination joined TRBV7-8 with TRBJ2-5; 7 bases in the middle match TRBD1. This clonotype was obtained from a woman in her twenties or thirties with COVID-19, enrolled during active disease. The CDR3 region: CASSWLDRVQETQYF. The DNA reads as follows: TGTGCCAGCAGCTGGCTTGACAGGGTCCAAGAGACCCAGTACTTC. With all but the CDR3 taken from the reference TRBV7-8 and TRBJ2-5 genes, the full variable domain is: GAGVSQSPRYKVAKRGQDVALRCDPISGHVSLFWYQQALGQGPEFLTYFQNEAQLDKSGLPSDRFFAERPEGSVSTLKIQRTQQEDSAVYLCASSWLDRVQETQYFGPGTRLLVL.